The rows below give T cell receptor beta chains drawn from one sample of a study of OX40 agonist ivuxolimab in advanced cancers. Sequencing used immunoSEQ multiplex PCR; TCRdb keeps in-frame clones, though not all of them. This sample has 55,000 to 65,000 clones, with about nine tenths found just once. The sample consisted of CD4+ or CD8+ T cells sorted from blood, taken in a trial of the OX40 agonist ivuxolimab. These receptors were collected from an adult with an advanced solid tumor such as melanoma, head and neck, liver or kidney cancer. The CDR3 runs from the conserved cysteine through the conserved F or W. Fields, in order: clone size, D gene, V gene, CDR3 length, J gene, CDR3 protein, CDR3 DNA. The D gene is left open where the match is weak. Only some rows state a clone size, as once, few, many or a class for expanded clones.

>NA|NA|TRBV6-6|14|TRBJ2-6
CASSYSSGANVLTF
TGTGCCAGCAGTTACTCCTCTGGGGCCAACGTCCTGACTTTC
>once|NA|TRBV7-6|13|TRBJ2-3
CASSSGQVDTQYF
TGTGCCAGCTCAAGCGGGCAGGTGGATACGCAGTATTTT
>NA|NA|TRBV28|16|TRBJ1-5
CASSLTTGLNNQPQHF
TGTGCCAGCAGTCTCACGACAGGATTAAACAATCAGCCCCAGCATTTT
>NA|NA|TRBV7-9|16|TRBJ1-4
CASSSRRGDTNEKLFF
TGTGCCAGCAGCTCCCGAAGAGGGGATACTAATGAAAAACTGTTTTTT
>NA|NA|TRBV19|14|TRBJ1-2
CASSIGPGRSGYTF
TGTGCCAGTAGTATAGGGCCGGGACGAAGTGGCTACACCTTC
>NA|TRBD2|TRBV7-9|14|TRBJ2-2
CASQGAGLSGELFF
TGTGCCAGCCAAGGAGCGGGGTTGTCCGGGGAGCTGTTTTTT
>NA|NA|TRBV7-9|13|TRBJ2-1
CASSQLGGNEQFF
TGTGCCAGCAGCCAACTAGGGGGCAATGAGCAGTTCTTC
>NA|NA|TRBV7-6|17|TRBJ2-7
CASSQGVGRGFGDEQYF
TGTGCCAGCAGCCAGGGGGTTGGCCGGGGGTTCGGAGACGAGCAGTACTTC
>NA|NA|TRBV2|15|TRBJ2-1
CASSDFGGSYNEQFF
TGTGCCAGCAGTGACTTCGGAGGCTCCTACAATGAGCAGTTCTTC
>NA|NA|TRBV4-1|14|TRBJ1-1
CASSQDAAYTEAFF
TGCGCCAGCAGCCAAGATGCAGCATACACTGAAGCTTTCTTT
>NA|NA|TRBV27|19|TRBJ1-6
CASSLTPPGDHYYNSPLHF
TGTGCCAGCAGCCTTACTCCTCCAGGGGATCATTACTATAATTCACCCCTCCACTTT
>NA|NA|TRBV6-5|15|TRBJ1-2
CASSYPGSALGGYTF
TGTGCCAGCAGTTACCCTGGCAGCGCCCTAGGTGGCTACACCTTC
>NA|TRBD1|TRBV2|14|TRBJ1-3
CASRGGQGLSSLYF
TGTGCCAGCAGGGGGGGACAGGGGTTATCCTCTTTATATTTT
>few|NA|TRBV6-1|14|TRBJ1-6
CASSEGPYNSPLHF
TGTGCCAGCAGCGAGGGACCGTATAATTCACCCCTCCACTTT
>NA|TRBD1|TRBV28|13|TRBJ2-7
CASRPGTGIEQYF
TGTGCCAGCAGACCTGGGACAGGGATCGAGCAGTACTTC
>NA|NA|TRBV4-1|14|TRBJ2-1
CASSQVFPRDEQFF
TGCGCCAGCAGCCAAGTCTTCCCCCGCGATGAGCAGTTCTTC
>once|TRBD2|TRBV5-8|18|TRBJ2-2
CASSDRLETSGDTGELFF
TGTGCCAGCAGCGACCGTCTAGAGACTAGCGGAGACACCGGGGAGCTGTTTTTT